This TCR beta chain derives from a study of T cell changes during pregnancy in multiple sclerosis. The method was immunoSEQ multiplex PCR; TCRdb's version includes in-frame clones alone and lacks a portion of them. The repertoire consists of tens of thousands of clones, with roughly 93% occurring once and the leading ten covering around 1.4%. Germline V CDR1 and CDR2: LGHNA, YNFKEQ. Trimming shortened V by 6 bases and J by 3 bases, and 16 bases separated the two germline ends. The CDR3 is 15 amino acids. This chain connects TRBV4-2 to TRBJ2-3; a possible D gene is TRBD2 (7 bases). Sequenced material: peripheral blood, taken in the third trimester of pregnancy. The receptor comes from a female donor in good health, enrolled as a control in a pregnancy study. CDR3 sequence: CASSPRGGRTDTQYF. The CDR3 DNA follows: TGTGCCAGCAGTCCTAGGGGGGGGAGAACAGATACGCAGTATTTT.